The T cell receptor (beta chain) described here comes from a study of cytomegalovirus exposure and HLA in healthy donors. Findings and caveats of the study: A few chains tied to CMV proved CMV antigen-specific in vitro. Using the classifier, cytomegalovirus status was reportedly diagnosed with high specificity and sensitivity. Rarity characterized most TCR sequences, yet some public TCRs appeared in many donors.

Germline lookup yields CDR1 MNHNS and CDR2 SASEGT. The V segment lost 6 bases and the J segment 4 bases; nucleotides outside the gene matches: 5. The CDR3 totals 13 residues. TCRdb keeps only in-frame clones here, not all; method: immunoSEQ multiplex PCR. The sample comprises some 140,000 clones, about 83% of which are singletons, and under 1.5% rests with the top ten. Concerning this clone itself: The antigen is undetermined.

The source is a woman younger than 45 in good health and CMV-seronegative. The rearrangement links TRBV6-1 to TRBJ1-2; 7 bases are shared with TRBD1. Sequencing used PBMCs. The CDR3 coding sequence is TGTGCCAGCAGGGCGGGGACAGCCTATGGCTACACCTTC. Translated: CASRAGTAYGYTF.